Below, 6 T cell receptor beta chains from the same sample are listed, as sequenced in a study of cytomegalovirus exposure and HLA in healthy donors. PCR amplification relied on 60 Vbeta primers (plus 13 Jbeta primers). Here immunoSEQ multiplex PCR was the method, and the copy in TCRdb shows in-frame clones only, minus some. This table holds about 160,000 clones, roughly 80% found once. The sequenced sample was PBMCs. All receptors derive from a woman aged 25-40 years in good health and CMV-seronegative.

The rearrangement joins TRBV28 to TRBJ1-4, with D tentatively TRBD1 (6 bases). CDR3 length: 14 amino acids. CDR1 is MDHEN and CDR2 is SYDVKM in the germline V gene. The V end lost 5 bases, the J end lost 5 bases, and 12 bases lay between the germline ends. The CDR3 bases are TGTGCCAGCAGTATAGGGGGGGTCAATGAAAAACTGTTTTTT. Protein product: CASSIGGVNEKLFF. Supplemented by reference TRBV28 and TRBJ1-4, the full variable domain reads DVKVTQSSRYLVKRTGEKVFLECVQDMDHENMFWYRQDPGLGLRLIYFSYDVKMKEKGDIPEGYSVSREKKERFSLILESASTNQTSMYLCASSIGGVNEKLFFGSGTQLSVL.

The rearrangement links TRBV10-3 to TRBJ1-4, with 8 bases matching TRBD1. This CDR3 region has 13 residues. Trimming cost V 4 bases and J 7 bases; bases outside gene matches: 2. Germline-derived CDR1 and CDR2 are ENHRY and SYGVKD. As DNA, the CDR3 is TGTGCCATCAGTGTGGGGACAGGTGAAAAACTGTTTTTT. Encoded protein: CAISVGTGEKLFF.

The chain uses TRBV11-2 and TRBJ2-7; 7 bases are shared with TRBD2. Trimming cost V 5 bases and J 7 bases; bases outside gene matches: 2. This CDR3 is built from 11 residues. CDR1 SGHAT and CDR2 FQNNGV come from the germline V gene. The CDR3 sequence is CASSPGGEQYF. The DNA for the CDR3 is TGTGCCAGCAGCCCCGGGGGGGAGCAGTACTTC.

V usage is TRBV6-5 and J usage is TRBJ2-7, with D possibly being TRBD2 (6 bases). The germline gives CDR1 MNHEY, CDR2 SVGAGI. Trimming cost V 7 bases and J 3 bases, with 13 bases left between them. The CDR3 has 13 residues. The CDR3: CASTRGLNYEQYF. CDR3 nucleotides: TGTGCCAGCACTAGGGGACTCAACTACGAGCAGTACTTC.

This rearrangement joins TRBV6-6 to TRBJ1-5; 9 nucleotides align to TRBD1. Germline-derived CDR1 and CDR2 are MNHNY and SVGAGI (reference sequence). With V trimmed by 4 bases and J by 7 bases, 5 bases remained unmatched. The CDR3 spans 14 residues. In DNA form, the CDR3 reads TGTGCCAGCAGTTGGGGACAGGGTGAACAGCCCCAGCATTTT. Amino acids: CASSWGQGEQPQHF.

This rearrangement joins TRBV7-9 to TRBJ1-1; D unclear. V lost 6 bases and J lost 4, with 6 bases in between. In germline, CDR1 is SEHNR, CDR2 FQNEAQ (reference sequence). This CDR3 comprises 11 residues. This CDR3 is CASSPFTEAFF. CDR3 nucleotide sequence: TGTGCCAGCAGTCCTTTCACTGAAGCTTTCTTT.